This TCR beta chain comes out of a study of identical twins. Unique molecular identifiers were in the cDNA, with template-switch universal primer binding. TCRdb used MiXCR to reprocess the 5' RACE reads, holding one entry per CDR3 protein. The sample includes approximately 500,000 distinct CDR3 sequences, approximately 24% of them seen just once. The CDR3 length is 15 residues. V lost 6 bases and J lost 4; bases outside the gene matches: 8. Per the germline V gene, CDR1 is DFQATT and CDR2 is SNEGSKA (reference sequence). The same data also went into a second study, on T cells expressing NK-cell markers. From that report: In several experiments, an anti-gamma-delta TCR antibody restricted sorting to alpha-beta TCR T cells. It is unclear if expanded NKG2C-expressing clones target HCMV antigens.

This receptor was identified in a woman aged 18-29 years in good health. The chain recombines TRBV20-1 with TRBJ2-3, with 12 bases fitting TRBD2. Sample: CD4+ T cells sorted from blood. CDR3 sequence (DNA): TGCAGTGCACCGACTAGCGGGAGAAGGTCAGATACGCAGTATTTT. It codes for CSAPTSGRRSDTQYF.